This T cell receptor (beta chain) was obtained from a study of T-cell memory formation after mild COVID-19. Turning to the study itself: Across donors, TCR clusters were largely donor specific. Points from the study as a whole: Contracting CD4+ clones were located mainly in CM and EM, and CD8+ clones in EMRA. Clones contracting across day 15 to 85 had a balanced CD4/CD8 profile; later expanding clones leaned CD4+.

TCR alpha and TCR beta cDNA libraries with sample barcodes and UMIs came from 5'RACE using constant-segment primers. Each CDR3 protein gets one entry after TCRdb re-called the 5' RACE reads with MiXCR. Of 100,000 to 150,000 distinct CDR3 sequences listed, over 15% are singletons. The CDR3 totals 15 residues. Trimming took 2 bases from V and 2 from J, leaving 12 bases between them. Per the germline V gene, CDR1 is KGHSH and CDR2 is LQKENI. A remark on this clonotype: Antigen: not known.

The sequence derives from a man between 18 and 35 years old who had mild COVID-19 (a few samples of this study predate the infection). Cell type and time point are not known. Material: PBMCs or a T cell subset sorted from them (not recorded which). This chain links TRBV18 with TRBJ2-5, with a possible D match to TRBD1 (5 bases). Here the CDR3 reads CASSPRAGHQETQYF. The CDR3 nucleotides read TGTGCCAGCTCACCAAGGGCAGGACATCAAGAGACCCAGTACTTC.